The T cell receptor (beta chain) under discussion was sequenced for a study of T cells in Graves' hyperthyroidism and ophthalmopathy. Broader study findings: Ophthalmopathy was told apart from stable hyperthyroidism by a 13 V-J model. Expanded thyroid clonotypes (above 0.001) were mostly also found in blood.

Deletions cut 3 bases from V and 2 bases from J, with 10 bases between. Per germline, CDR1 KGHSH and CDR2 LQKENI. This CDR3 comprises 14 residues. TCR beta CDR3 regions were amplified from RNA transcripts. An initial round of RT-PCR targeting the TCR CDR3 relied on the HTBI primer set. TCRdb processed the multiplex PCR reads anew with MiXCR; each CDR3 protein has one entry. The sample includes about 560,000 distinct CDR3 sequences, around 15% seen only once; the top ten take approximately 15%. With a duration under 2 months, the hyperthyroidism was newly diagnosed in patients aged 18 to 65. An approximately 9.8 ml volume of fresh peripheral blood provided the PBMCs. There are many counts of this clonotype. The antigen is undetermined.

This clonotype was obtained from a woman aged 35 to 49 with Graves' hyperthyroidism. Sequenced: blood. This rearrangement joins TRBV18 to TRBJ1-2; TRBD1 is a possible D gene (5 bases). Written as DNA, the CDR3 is TGTGCCAGCTCACCCGTAGGGGACAACTATGGCTACACCTTC. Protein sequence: CASSPVGDNYGYTF.